Below are 27 T cell receptor beta chains sequenced from a single sample in a study of identifying expanded T cells in peripheral blood. Here immunoSEQ multiplex PCR was the method, and the copy in TCRdb shows in-frame clones only, minus some. The table has approximately 100,000 clones, roughly 91% seen once. Sequencing was carried out using blood. The receptors originated from a person aged 18 to 75 in good health.

The rearrangement links TRBV7-8 to TRBJ2-1; 8 bases agree with TRBD1. In germline, CDR1 is SGHVS, CDR2 FQNEAQ. The CDR3 spans 13 residues. V trimming: 5 bases; J trimming: 13 bases; junction bases outside the gene matches: 10. The DNA for the CDR3 is TGTGCCAGCAGCCAAGAGGGACAGGTATCACAGTTCTTC. This encodes CASSQEGQVSQFF.

The chain uses TRBV19 and TRBJ1-4; D is possibly TRBD1 (6 bases). Germline V gives CDR1 LNHDA, CDR2 SQIVND (reference sequence). This CDR3 comprises 14 residues. Trimming cost V 5 bases and J 8 bases, with 15 bases left between them. The CDR3 spells CASSSPGAEEKLFF. The CDR3 DNA is TGTGCCAGTAGTTCACCGGGGGCAGAGGAAAAACTGTTTTTT.

The chain carries TRBV23-1 and TRBJ2-1; TRBD1 is a possible D gene (5 bases). TRBV23-1 is an ORF; its function is uncertain. V shed 3 bases and J shed 3 bases, with 12 bases lying between them. The CDR3 is 15 amino acids. The CDR3 DNA is TGCGCCAGCAGTCATCCTTCGACAGTCTACAATGAGCAGTTCTTC. Encoded protein: CASSHPSTVYNEQFF.

The chain has TRBV6-6 and TRBJ1-4; D is possibly TRBD1 (5 bases). V was clipped by 0 bases and J by 6 bases, with 14 bases between them. The CDR3 is made up of 16 amino acids. Per the germline V gene, CDR1 is MNHNY and CDR2 is SVGAGI (reference sequence). The DNA for the CDR3 is TGTGCCAGCAGTTACTCGCAAGGGGTTGGAGATGAAAAACTGTTTTTT. Encoded protein: CASSYSQGVGDEKLFF.

This clone was seen more than once but under ten times. The chain links TRBV29-1 to TRBJ1-1; D is undetermined. V was pared by 4 bases and J by 4 bases, with 13 bases between. The germline V gene has CDR1 SQVTM and CDR2 ANQGSEA. The CDR3 extends over 13 amino acids. CDR3 nucleotide sequence: TGCAGCGTTGTTCCGGGGTATATCACTGAAGCTTTCTTT. Its protein is CSVVPGYITEAFF. Based on the CDR3 plus reference TRBV29-1 and TRBJ1-1, the full variable domain is SAVISQKPSRDICQRGTSLTIQCQVDSQVTMMFWYRQQPGQSLTLIATANQGSEATYESGFVIDKFPISRPNLTFSTLTVSNMSPEDSSIYLCSVVPGYITEAFFGQGTRLTVV.

This clone was recorded once. The chain combines TRBV6-1 with TRBJ1-2; the D is unclear. Trimming removed 8 bases from V and 4 bases from J, with 5 bases in between. This CDR3 is built from 10 residues. Germline CDR1 reads MNHNS; CDR2 reads SASEGT. This CDR3 reads CASEFYGYTF. The CDR3 coding sequence is TGTGCCAGCGAGTTCTATGGCTACACCTTC.

This chain connects TRBV6-1 to TRBJ1-3; D is uncertain. Trimming stripped 2 bases from V and 4 bases from J, with 18 bases between. Per germline, CDR1 MNHNS and CDR2 SASEGT. This CDR3 spans 17 amino acids. The CDR3 spells CASSERSAGEKGNTIYF. As DNA, the CDR3 is TGTGCCAGCAGTGAAAGGTCCGCTGGAGAGAAGGGAAACACCATATATTTT.

V usage is TRBV28 and J usage is TRBJ2-4, with no clear D. The CDR3 is 13 amino acids. V lost 10 bases, J lost 4 bases, and 14 bases lay in between. The germline gives CDR1 MDHEN, CDR2 SYDVKM. For the CDR3, the DNA is TGTGCCACCAGGCTGGGCTCAAAAAACATTCAGTACTTC. Residues: CATRLGSKNIQYF.

The CDR3 nucleotides read TGCGCCAGCAGCCAAGCAGGCAGGGACTCACCCCTCCACTTT. It specifies CASSQAGRDSPLHF. The chain uses TRBV4-3 and TRBJ1-6; the D gene is possibly TRBD1 (5 bases). Germline loops: CDR1 LGHNA, CDR2 YSLEER. The CDR3 is 14 amino acids. Trimming left V 1 base short and J 10 bases short, with 11 bases between.

The chain recombines TRBV4-1 with TRBJ1-4; perhaps TRBD1 as D (6 bases). The CDR3 contains 15 residues. V lost 3 bases and J 7 bases, leaving 15 bases between the germline ends. Germline V gene sequence: CDR1 MGHRA, CDR2 YSYEKL. This CDR3 reads CASSQPRGGSEKLFF. In DNA, the CDR3 is TGCGCCAGCAGCCAGCCGCGGGGGGGCAGTGAAAAACTGTTTTTT.

This chain links TRBV7-9 with TRBJ1-5; D might be TRBD1 (6 bases). This CDR3 is built from 14 residues. Trimming shortened V by 5 bases and J by 9 bases, and 17 bases separated the two germline ends. Germline V lookup: CDR1 SEHNR, CDR2 FQNEAQ (reference sequence). The CDR3 sequence: CASSEGGGQGPQHF. CDR3 coding DNA: TGTGCCAGCAGCGAAGGGGGGGGCCAGGGGCCCCAGCATTTT.

The V and J genes are TRBV6-5 and TRBJ2-5; 8 bases line up with TRBD1. There are 14 residues in the CDR3. The ends lost 5 bases at V and 2 bases at J; junction bases unmatched: 4. The V gene's germline CDR1 is MNHEY and CDR2 SVGAGI. Here the CDR3 reads CASSPTGGQETQYF. CDR3 nucleotides: TGTGCCAGCAGTCCCACAGGGGGACAAGAGACCCAGTACTTC.

The rearrangement joins TRBV28 to TRBJ1-2; TRBD1 matches at 7 bases. This CDR3 comprises 14 residues. Germline V lookup: CDR1 MDHEN, CDR2 SYDVKM. Unmatched junction bases numbered 13, after V lost 6 bases and J lost 9 bases. As DNA, the CDR3 is TGTGCCAGCAGCCTAACCGGGACAGAAGAGAGCTACACCTTC. Encoded protein: CASSLTGTEESYTF.

The chain couples TRBV18 to TRBJ1-4; 9 bases agree with TRBD1. CDR1 KGHSH and CDR2 LQKENI come from the germline V gene. With V trimmed by 4 bases and J by 3 bases, 18 bases remained unmatched. The CDR3 has 20 residues. The CDR3 nucleotides read TGTGCCAGCTCACTCAGACGAGGACAGGGGCAATACTCGCCTAATGAAAAACTGTTTTTT. As protein: CASSLRRGQGQYSPNEKLFF.

In its sample, this clone was seen once. The chain joins TRBV5-4 to TRBJ2-7; tentatively, D is TRBD1 (6 bases). The CDR3 runs 14 residues. Trimming took off 0 bases at V and 5 bases at J, with 12 bases between the two ends. In germline, CDR1 is SGHNT, CDR2 YYREEE (reference sequence). CDR3 sequence reads: CASSLEQGSDEQYF. CDR3 nucleotide sequence: TGTGCCAGCAGCTTGGAACAGGGTTCCGACGAGCAGTACTTC.

This rearrangement joins TRBV4-3 to TRBJ2-4; D gene uncertain. Germline CDR1 reads LGHNA; CDR2 reads YSLEER. The length of the CDR3 is 18 residues. The V gene lost 0 bases and the J gene lost 0 bases, with 15 bases spanning the gap. CDR3 bases: TGCGCCAGCAGCCAAGAAGTCTGGAGTCTGTTAGCCAAAAACATTCAGTACTTC. Translated: CASSQEVWSLLAKNIQYF.

The chain combines TRBV10-1 with TRBJ2-1; the match to TRBD2 covers 7 bases. This CDR3 has 16 amino acids. J gave up 3 bases and V 2 bases, and 7 bases lay outside the gene matches. The V gene's germline CDR1 is WNHNN and CDR2 SYGVQD (reference sequence). The CDR3 DNA reads as TGCGCCAGCAGTGAGCGTCGGGGGGATAGCTACAATGAGCAGTTCTTC. Translating gives CASSERRGDSYNEQFF.

The CDR3 spells CASSLVHGYGGNTEAFF. The CDR3 bases are TGTGCCAGCAGCTTGGTTCACGGGTACGGAGGGAACACTGAAGCTTTCTTT. This rearrangement joins TRBV7-6 to TRBJ1-1; D gene ambiguous. The length of the CDR3 is 17 residues. Germline CDR1 and CDR2: SGHVS and FNYEAQ. With 3 bases removed from V and 1 base from J, the gap between germline ends came to 18 bases.

This clone turned up a few times. The gene calls are TRBV14 and TRBJ2-7, with TRBD1 matching over 7 bases. This CDR3 region has 15 residues. V lost 5 bases and J lost 2; bases outside the gene matches: 9. Germline CDR1 and CDR2: SGHDN and FVKESK. The CDR3 coding sequence is TGTGCCAGCAGCTGGACAGGCTTAGGGACCTACGAGCAGTACTTC. Its translation: CASSWTGLGTYEQYF.

The J gene is TRBJ2-3, the V gene TRBV5-6, with TRBD1 identical over 12 bases. The V segment lost 2 bases and the J segment 4 bases; nucleotides outside the gene matches: 5. The CDR3 contains 16 residues. Germline assignment: CDR1 SGHDT and CDR2 YYEEEE. The DNA of the CDR3 is TGTGCCAGCAGCTTTTTCGGGACAGGGGGCTCAGATACGCAGTATTTT. Amino acid sequence: CASSFFGTGGSDTQYF.

The chain is built from TRBV5-1 and TRBJ1-2; 10 bases are a match to TRBD1. Losses at the gene ends were 4 bases for V and 7 bases for J; bases not matched to a gene: 7. Per the germline V gene, CDR1 is SGHRS and CDR2 is YFSETQ. The CDR3 has 14 residues. The CDR3 DNA follows: TGCGCCAGCAGCCCAGAGACAGGGGGCCGTGGCTACACCTTC. Its protein product is CASSPETGGRGYTF.

This sequence joins TRBV12-5 and TRBJ2-7; a weak D match, TRBD2 (6 bases). The CDR3 is 15 residues long. The V and J ends lost 3 bases and 0 bases respectively, with 12 bases between them. Germline assignment: CDR1 LGHNT and CDR2 FRNRAP. The CDR3 loop reads CASGFGRGPSYEQYF. CDR3 nucleotides: TGTGCTAGTGGTTTCGGGCGGGGCCCCTCCTACGAGCAGTACTTC.

This clone was counted once. The genes are TRBV7-6 and TRBJ1-6; D not certain. Germline V gives CDR1 SGHVS, CDR2 FNYEAQ. With 1 base removed from V and 0 bases from J, the gap between germline ends came to 7 bases. The CDR3 has 16 amino acids. In DNA, the CDR3 is TGTGCCAGCAGCTTAGGCGTTAGCTCCTATAATTCACCCCTCCACTTT. Translating gives CASSLGVSSYNSPLHF.

The J gene is TRBJ1-1, the V gene TRBV2; D is unresolved. This CDR3 has 11 residues. Germline V CDR1 and CDR2: SNHLY, FYNNEI. Trimming left V 6 bases short and J 11 bases short, with 13 bases between. CDR3 sequence: CASRERPRAFF. DNA for the CDR3: TGTGCCAGCAGAGAACGGCCTCGGGCTTTCTTT.

The rearrangement joins TRBV11-2 to TRBJ1-1, with D perhaps matching TRBD1 (5 bases). The CDR3 has 16 amino acids. V dropped 1 base and J dropped 5 bases, with 17 bases sitting between them. Per germline, CDR1 SGHAT and CDR2 FQNNGV. CDR3 DNA sequence: TGTGCCAGCAGCTTAGTGGCAGGGTCGGTGGGGACTGAAGCTTTCTTT. Translated, it gives CASSLVAGSVGTEAFF.

This chain connects TRBV5-5 to TRBJ2-2, with 7 bases that match TRBD2. The V gene's germline CDR1 is SGHKS and CDR2 YYEKEE (reference sequence). With V trimmed by 0 bases and J by 1 base, 3 bases remained unmatched. The CDR3 extends over 16 amino acids. The CDR3 reads CASSLVGGVNTGELFF. The CDR3 nucleotides read TGTGCCAGCAGCTTGGTGGGAGGGGTGAACACCGGGGAGCTGTTTTTT.

V is TRBV7-6 and J is TRBJ1-3; no reliable D call. The CDR3 contains 15 residues. Trimming removed 2 bases at V and 2 bases at J, with 10 bases between. Per germline, CDR1 SGHVS and CDR2 FNYEAQ. CDR3 loop: CASSLSPAAGNTIYF. The CDR3 DNA sequence: TGTGCCAGCAGCTTAAGTCCCGCGGCTGGAAACACCATATATTTT.